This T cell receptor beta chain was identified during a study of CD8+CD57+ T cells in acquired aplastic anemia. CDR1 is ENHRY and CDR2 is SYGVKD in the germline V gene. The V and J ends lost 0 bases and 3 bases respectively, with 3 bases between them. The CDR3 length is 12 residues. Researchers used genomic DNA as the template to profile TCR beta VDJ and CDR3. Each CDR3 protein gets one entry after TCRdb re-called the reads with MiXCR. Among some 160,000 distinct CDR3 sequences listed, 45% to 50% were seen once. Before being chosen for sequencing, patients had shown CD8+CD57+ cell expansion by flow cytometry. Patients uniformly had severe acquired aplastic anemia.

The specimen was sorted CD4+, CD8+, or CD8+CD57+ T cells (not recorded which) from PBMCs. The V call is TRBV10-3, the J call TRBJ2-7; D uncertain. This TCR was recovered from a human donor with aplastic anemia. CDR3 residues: CAISESSYEQYF. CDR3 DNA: TGTGCCATCAGTGAGTCAAGCTACGAGCAGTACTTC.